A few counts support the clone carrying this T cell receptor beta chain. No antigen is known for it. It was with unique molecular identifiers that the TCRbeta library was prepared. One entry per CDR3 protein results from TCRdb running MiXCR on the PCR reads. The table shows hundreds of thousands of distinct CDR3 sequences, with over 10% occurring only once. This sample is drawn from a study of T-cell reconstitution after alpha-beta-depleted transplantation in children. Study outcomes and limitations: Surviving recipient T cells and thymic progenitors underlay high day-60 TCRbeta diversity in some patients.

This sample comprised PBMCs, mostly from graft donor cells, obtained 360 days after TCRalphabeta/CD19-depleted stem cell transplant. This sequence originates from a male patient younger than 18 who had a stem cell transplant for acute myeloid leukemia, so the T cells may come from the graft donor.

The CDR3 bases are TGCAGTGCTAGTCCCCTGGCGGGTGTAGGGGAGACCCAGTACTTC. It yields the protein CSASPLAGVGETQYF. The chain employs TRBV20-1 and TRBJ2-5; possible D gene TRBD2, 5 bases. With 3 bases removed from V and 5 bases from J, the gap between germline ends came to 19 bases. The CDR3 runs 15 residues. Looked up from germline, CDR1 is DFQATT and CDR2 is SNEGSKA (reference sequence).